A single sample is the source of the 19 T cell receptor beta chains below, sequenced in a study of T cell responses to AZD1222 COVID-19 vaccine. The assay was immunoSEQ multiplex PCR, and TCRdb's table has in-frame clones only and misses some. The sample includes roughly 190,000 clones, 85% to 95% of them seen just once. Sequenced material: peripheral blood, taken on day 0 of AZD1222 vaccination. The source is an adult in good health.

Regarding this clone: Its ends do not fully match the called genes, so a read error is possible. This chain connects TRBV12-3 or TRBV12-4 to TRBJ1-2, with D perhaps TRBD1 (6 bases). The CDR3 sequence is 11 residues long. The CDR3 coding sequence is TGTGCCAGCAGCCGACAGGCCGGGGTGGTCTTC. As protein: CASSRQAGVVF.

The chain joins TRBV18 to TRBJ1-2; unclear D gene. V shed 0 bases and J shed 3 bases, with 8 bases lying between them. Per germline, CDR1 KGHSH and CDR2 LQKENI. The CDR3 contains 14 residues. The chain's CDR3 is CASSPPSMDYGYTF. In DNA, the CDR3 is TGTGCCAGCTCACCACCATCCATGGACTATGGCTACACCTTC.

The chain recombines TRBV7-6 with TRBJ2-2, with 7 bases fitting TRBD1. This CDR3 has 16 amino acids. V lost 0 bases and J lost 1; bases outside the gene matches: 2. CDR1 is SGHVS and CDR2 is FNYEAQ in the germline V gene. CDR3 protein: CASSLAYRGNTGELFF. CDR3 sequence (DNA): TGTGCCAGCAGCTTAGCTTACAGGGGGAACACCGGGGAGCTGTTTTTT.

The J gene is TRBJ2-6, the V gene TRBV18; D possibly corresponds to TRBD1 (8 bases). The ends were cut back, 3 bases at V and 8 bases at J, with 23 bases in the middle. The CDR3 is 18 amino acids. Looked up from germline, CDR1 is KGHSH and CDR2 is LQKENI. The CDR3 sequence is CASSPRGQGGTQSNVLTF. CDR3 in DNA: TGTGCCAGCTCACCGAGAGGACAGGGAGGGACACAATCCAACGTCCTGACTTTC.

The CDR3 nucleotides read TGTGCCAGTAGTTACAGGGTTACGGGGTACTATGGCTACACCTTC. Translated, it gives CASSYRVTGYYGYTF. This rearrangement joins TRBV19 to TRBJ1-2, with D perhaps matching TRBD1 (6 bases). This CDR3 is 15 amino acids long. Between the trimmed V and J ends, which lost 5 bases and 3 bases, there was a span of 16 bases. The germline V gene encodes CDR1 LNHDA and CDR2 SQIVND (reference sequence).

The chain recombines TRBV18 with TRBJ1-1; no clear D gene. Germline assignment: CDR1 KGHSH and CDR2 LQKENI. The CDR3 totals 16 residues. Trimming pared 3 bases from V and 0 bases from J, leaving 14 bases between. CDR3 loop: CASSPYTRGMNTEAFF. The CDR3 DNA sequence: TGTGCCAGCTCACCCTACACCAGAGGCATGAACACTGAAGCTTTCTTT.

The rearrangement uses TRBV9 and TRBJ2-2, with a possible D match to TRBD2 (6 bases). The germline V gene encodes CDR1 SGDLS and CDR2 YYNGEE. The CDR3 has 14 residues. Trimming stripped 5 bases from V and 4 bases from J, with 12 bases between. This chain's CDR3 is CASSWGTPTGELFF. CDR3 nucleotides: TGTGCCAGCAGTTGGGGGACTCCCACCGGGGAGCTGTTTTTT.

This clone has just one count. The gene calls are TRBV7-6 and TRBJ2-7; no clear D. Germline CDR1 reads SGHVS; CDR2 reads FNYEAQ. With 4 bases removed from V and 4 bases from J, the gap between germline ends came to 8 bases. The CDR3 covers 12 residues. Here the CDR3 DNA reads TGTGCCAGCAGCTCCGAGAGTTACGAGCAGTACTTC. It translates to CASSSESYEQYF.

The chain uses TRBV11-2 and TRBJ1-2; D gene ambiguous. V lost 7 bases and J 4 bases, leaving 19 bases between the germline ends. From germline, CDR1 is SGHAT and CDR2 FQNNGV. CDR3 length: 15 residues. CDR3 region: CASTSQSGVGYGYTF. The CDR3, as DNA: TGTGCCAGCACCTCCCAATCCGGGGTTGGCTATGGCTACACCTTC.

The chain recombines TRBV7-9 with TRBJ2-7; the D call may be TRBD1 or TRBD2 (7 bases each). The germline gives CDR1 SEHNR, CDR2 FQNEAQ (reference sequence). This CDR3 has 13 residues. The V gene lost 5 bases and the J gene lost 3 bases, with 11 bases spanning the gap. CDR3 residues: CASSPGGGYEQYF. CDR3 in DNA: TGTGCCAGCAGCCCAGGGGGGGGCTACGAGCAGTACTTC.

V gene TRBV2 combines with J gene TRBJ1-4; weak D call: TRBD1 (6 bases). Germline CDR1 and CDR2: SNHLY and FYNNEI. V lost 6 bases and J 3 bases, leaving 14 bases between the germline ends. The length of the CDR3 is 15 residues. The CDR3 bases are TGTGCCAGCAGAGAACAGGGTCTGGCTAATGAAAAACTGTTTTTT. This codes for CASREQGLANEKLFF.

The genes are TRBV7-9 and TRBJ2-7; D is unclear. CDR1 is SEHNR, CDR2 FQNEAQ, per germline (reference sequence). This CDR3 is built from 16 residues. V was pared by 5 bases and J by 7 bases, with 24 bases between. CDR3 sequence: CASSHPIYGLDKEQYF. Written as DNA, the CDR3 is TGTGCCAGCAGCCACCCCATCTATGGGCTCGATAAGGAGCAGTACTTC. The full variable domain, rest sourced from reference TRBV7-9 and TRBJ2-7, is DTGVSQNPRHKITKRGQNVTFRCDPISEHNRLYWYRQTLGQGPEFLTYFQNEAQLEKSRLLSDRFSAERPKGSFSTLEIQRTEQGDSAMYLCASSHPIYGLDKEQYFGPGTRLTVT.

The chain uses TRBV19 and TRBJ1-1, with TRBD1 matching 10 bases. J was trimmed by 1 base and V by 6 bases; bases with no gene match: 5. This CDR3 has 15 residues. Germline CDR1 reads LNHDA; CDR2 reads SQIVND (reference sequence). The CDR3 loop reads CASRGTGEGNTEAFF. CDR3 DNA sequence: TGTGCCAGTAGGGGGACAGGGGAGGGGAACACTGAAGCTTTCTTT.

The chain links TRBV6-6 to TRBJ1-5; D not resolved. The CDR3 covers 14 residues. V dropped 2 bases and J dropped 0 bases, with 5 bases sitting between them. Germline V gene data show CDR1 as MNHNY and CDR2 as SVGAGI (reference sequence). The CDR3, as DNA: TGTGCCAGCAGTTACGGGGATAGCAATCAGCCCCAGCATTTT. Translated: CASSYGDSNQPQHF.

This clone was counted once. This rearrangement joins TRBV4-1 to TRBJ2-7, with 11 bases identical to TRBD2. Germline values: CDR1 MGHRA, CDR2 YSYEKL. J lost 5 bases, V lost 3 bases, and 9 bases had no gene match. The CDR3 runs to 16 residues. CDR3 coding DNA: TGCGCCAGCAGCCAGGCAACACTAGCGGGAGTGGACGAGCAGTACTTC. Protein sequence: CASSQATLAGVDEQYF.

DNA of the CDR3: TGTGCCAGCAGCTTATCAGGGGGGGGTTTGCAGCCCCAGCATTTT. Translating gives CASSLSGGGLQPQHF. The chain has TRBV11-2 and TRBJ1-5; 7 bases are shared with TRBD1. Germline V lookup: CDR1 SGHAT, CDR2 FQNNGV. The CDR3 is made up of 15 amino acids. V lost 2 bases to trimming and J lost 7 bases; unmatched junction nucleotides: 8.

The CDR3 nucleotides read TGTGCCACCAGCAGAGATTTTGGGGGCCTGAACGAGCAGTACTTC. This codes for CATSRDFGGLNEQYF. The chain joins TRBV15 to TRBJ2-7; the D gene is possibly TRBD1 (6 bases). CDR3 length equals 15 residues. V was shortened by 0 bases and J by 5 bases, with 14 bases between the two germline ends. CDR1 LNHNV and CDR2 YYDKDF come from the germline V gene (reference sequence).

V usage is TRBV6-5 and J usage is TRBJ2-2; 8 bases map to TRBD2. The CDR3 length is 15 residues. Germline CDR1 reads MNHEY; CDR2 reads SVGAGI. The V and J ends lost 0 bases and 4 bases, in that order; junction bases with no gene match: 1. CDR3 DNA: TGTGCCAGCAGTTACTCCCGGGGGGGCACCGGGGAGCTGTTTTTT. Translation: CASSYSRGGTGELFF.

V usage is TRBV5-3 and J usage is TRBJ2-1; 10 bases agree with TRBD1. TRBV5-3 is an open reading frame whose function is uncertain. The trim removed 4 bases at V and 3 bases at J, leaving 4 bases unmatched. The CDR3 length is 15 residues. The CDR3, as DNA: TGTGCCAGAAGCCCGACAGGGGGCTACTACAATGAGCAGTTCTTC. Protein: CARSPTGGYYNEQFF.